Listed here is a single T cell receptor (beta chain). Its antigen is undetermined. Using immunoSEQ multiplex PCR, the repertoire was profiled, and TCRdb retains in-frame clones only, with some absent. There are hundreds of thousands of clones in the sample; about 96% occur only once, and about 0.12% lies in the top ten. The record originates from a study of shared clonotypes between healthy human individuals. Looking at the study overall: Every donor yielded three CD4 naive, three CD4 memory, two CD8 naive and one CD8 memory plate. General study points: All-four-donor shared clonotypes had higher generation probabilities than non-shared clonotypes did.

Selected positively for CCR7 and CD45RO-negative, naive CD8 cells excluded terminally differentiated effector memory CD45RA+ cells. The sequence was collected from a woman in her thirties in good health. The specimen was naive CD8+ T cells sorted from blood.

CDR3 sequence (DNA): TGTGCCAGCAGTTTATTAGCGTTTGCCCAGTATGCTGAAGCTTTCTTT. The encoded protein is CASSLLAFAQYAEAFF. The chain is built from TRBV28 and TRBJ1-1; D is uncertain. Germline CDR1 and CDR2: MDHEN and SYDVKM. CDR3 length: 16 residues. V was pared by 1 base and J by 6 bases, with 18 bases between.